This T cell receptor (beta chain) was obtained from a study of tissue T cells after allogeneic stem cell transplantation. The CDR3 contains 15 residues. From germline, CDR1 is MGHDK and CDR2 SYGVNS. Trimming removed 3 bases at V and 3 bases at J, with 11 bases between. Produced via immunoSEQ multiplex PCR; TCRdb's table is partial and in-frame only. The table has some 4,000 clones, approximately 78% seen once. Adult allogeneic hematopoietic cell transplant recipients with steroid-refractory graft-versus-host disease were prospectively enrolled for research autopsy. The TCR originated in an older male patient with steroid-refractory graft-versus-host disease after an allogeneic stem cell transplant. Some T cells may be transferred from the graft donor. The V gene is TRBV25-1, the J gene TRBJ2-2; weak D call: TRBD2 (5 bases). Sample: esophageal tissue, taken at autopsy. The CDR3 DNA sequence: TGTGCCAGCAGTGACCTAGGACTTCACACCGGGGAGCTGTTTTTT. Protein sequence: CASSDLGLHTGELFF.